The sequence of this TCR beta chain was determined in a study of glioma-infiltrating T cells. Whole-study findings and limits: CDR3 overlap between tissue and blood was very small. Above-expected tissue-blood divergence occurred in all gliomas, most in low-grade ones.

In regard to this clonotype: Its antigen is undetermined.

This CDR3 has 13 amino acids. Deletions cut 3 bases from V and 3 bases from J, with 9 bases between. Germline-derived CDR1 and CDR2 are MGHRA and YSYEKL. Using RNA template, CDR3s of TCR alpha and beta were amplified with iRepertoire arm-PCR. Each CDR3 protein is one row after TCRdb ran MiXCR on the multiplex PCR reads. The repertoire holds roughly 100,000 distinct CDR3 sequences, with roughly 30% as singletons. The chain joins TRBV4-1 to TRBJ2-7; D is uncertain. The sample taken for sequencing was glioma tissue, nonneoplastic brain tissue, or PBMCs (not recorded which). The receptor's source is a human donor with low-grade glioma or glioblastoma, undergoing nonglioma brain surgery, or in good health (not recorded which). For the CDR3, the DNA is TGCGCCAGCAGCCATCGAACCCACTACGAGCAGTACTTC. Amino acids: CASSHRTHYEQYF.